The present T cell receptor beta chain was sequenced within a study of cytomegalovirus exposure and HLA in healthy donors. Primers included in the PCR were 60 Vbeta and 13 Jbeta primers. Using immunoSEQ multiplex PCR, the repertoire was profiled, and TCRdb retains in-frame clones only, with some absent. This repertoire shows around 200,000 clones, around 86% found once; its top ten account for more than 6%. The sequenced sample consisted of PBMCs. The TCR originated in a man in his forties in good health and CMV-seropositive.

The CDR3 DNA is TGTGCCATCGTAGCGGGGACCCAAGAGACCCAGTACTTC. Protein product: CAIVAGTQETQYF. The gene calls are TRBV9 and TRBJ2-5; 8 positions agree with TRBD2. The CDR3 totals 13 residues. CDR1 is SGDLS and CDR2 is YYNGEE in the germline V gene. V was clipped by 9 bases and J by 1 base; unmatched bases: 5.